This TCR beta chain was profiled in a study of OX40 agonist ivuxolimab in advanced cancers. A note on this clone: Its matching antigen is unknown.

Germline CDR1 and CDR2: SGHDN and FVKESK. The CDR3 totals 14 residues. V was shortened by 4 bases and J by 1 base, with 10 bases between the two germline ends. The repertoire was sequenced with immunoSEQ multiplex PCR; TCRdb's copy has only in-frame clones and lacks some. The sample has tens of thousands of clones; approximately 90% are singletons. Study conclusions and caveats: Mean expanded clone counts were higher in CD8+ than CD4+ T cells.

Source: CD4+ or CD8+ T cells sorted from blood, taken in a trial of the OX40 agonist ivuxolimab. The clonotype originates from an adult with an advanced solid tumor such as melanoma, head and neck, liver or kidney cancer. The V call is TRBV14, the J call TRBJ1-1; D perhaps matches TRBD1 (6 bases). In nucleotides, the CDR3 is TGTGCCAGCAGCCGACAGGCGACGAACACTGAAGCTTTCTTT. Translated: CASSRQATNTEAFF.